The 2 T cell receptor beta chains below come from one sample, sequenced in a study of T cell changes during pregnancy in multiple sclerosis. Some clones are missing from TCRdb's copy, which holds only in-frame ones; the method was immunoSEQ multiplex PCR. Of some 30,000 clones listed, 85% to 90% are singletons. The sample in question was CD8+ T cells from peripheral blood mononuclear cells, obtained before pregnancy. The receptor set was obtained from a female donor with multiple sclerosis, enrolled in a pregnancy study.

This chain links TRBV5-5 with TRBJ2-3; TRBD1 aligns across 9 bases. The CDR3 spans 16 residues. Germline values: CDR1 SGHKS, CDR2 YYEKEE (reference sequence). Unmatched junction bases numbered 6, after V lost 3 bases and J lost 1 base. This CDR3 is CASSYGWDRGTDTQYF. The CDR3 DNA reads TGTGCCAGCAGCTATGGGTGGGACAGGGGCACAGATACGCAGTATTTT.

The chain carries TRBV2 and TRBJ2-7, with TRBD1 as a possible D gene (5 bases). Trimming removed 6 bases at V and 6 bases at J, with 21 bases between. The CDR3 consists of 15 residues. CDR1 is SNHLY, CDR2 FYNNEI, per germline. The CDR3 region has the DNA TGTGCCAGCAGGCCGGCCACAGGTATATTGGGCGAGCAGTACTTC. It translates to CASRPATGILGEQYF.